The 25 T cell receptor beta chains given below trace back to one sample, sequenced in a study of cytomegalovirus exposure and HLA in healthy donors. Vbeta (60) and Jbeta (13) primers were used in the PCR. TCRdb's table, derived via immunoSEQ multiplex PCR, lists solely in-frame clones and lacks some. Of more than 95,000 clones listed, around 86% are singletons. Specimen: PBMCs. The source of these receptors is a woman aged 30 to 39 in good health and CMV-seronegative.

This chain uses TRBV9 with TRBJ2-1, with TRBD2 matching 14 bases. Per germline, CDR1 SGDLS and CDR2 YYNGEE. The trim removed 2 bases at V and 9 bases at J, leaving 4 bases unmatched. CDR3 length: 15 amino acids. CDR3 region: CASSVGTSGSIEQFF. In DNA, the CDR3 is TGTGCCAGCAGCGTGGGGACTAGCGGGAGTATTGAGCAGTTCTTC.

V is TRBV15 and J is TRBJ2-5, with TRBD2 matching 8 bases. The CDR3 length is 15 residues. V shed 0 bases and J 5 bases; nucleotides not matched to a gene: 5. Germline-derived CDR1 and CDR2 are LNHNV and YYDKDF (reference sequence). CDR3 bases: TGTGCCACCAGCAGAGAGGCGGGAGGCATGGAGACCCAGTACTTC. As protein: CATSREAGGMETQYF.

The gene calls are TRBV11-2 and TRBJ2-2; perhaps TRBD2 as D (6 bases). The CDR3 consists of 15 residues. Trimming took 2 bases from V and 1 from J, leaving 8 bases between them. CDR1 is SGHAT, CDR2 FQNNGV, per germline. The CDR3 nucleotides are TGTGCCAGCAGCTTATTCGGGGGGAACACCGGGGAGCTGTTTTTT. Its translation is CASSLFGGNTGELFF.

CDR3 sequence (DNA): TGTGCCAGCAGTGAAGCGAGACTAGGAGATACGCAGTATTTT. It specifies CASSEARLGDTQYF. V gene TRBV6-1 combines with J gene TRBJ2-3; TRBD2 is a possible D gene (6 bases). V lost 0 bases, J lost 5 bases, and 9 bases lay in between. CDR3 size: 14 residues. Germline V gives CDR1 MNHNS, CDR2 SASEGT.

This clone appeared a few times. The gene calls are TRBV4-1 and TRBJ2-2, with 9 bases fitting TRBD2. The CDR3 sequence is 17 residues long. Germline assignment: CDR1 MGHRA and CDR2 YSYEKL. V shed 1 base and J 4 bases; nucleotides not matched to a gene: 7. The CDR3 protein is CASSQVDLGLATGELFF. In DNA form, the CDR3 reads TGCGCCAGCAGCCAAGTAGATCTGGGACTAGCCACCGGGGAGCTGTTTTTT.

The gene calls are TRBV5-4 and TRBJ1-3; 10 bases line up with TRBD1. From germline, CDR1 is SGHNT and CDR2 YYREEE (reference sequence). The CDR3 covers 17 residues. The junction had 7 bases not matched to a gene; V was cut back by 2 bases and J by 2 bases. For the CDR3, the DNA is TGTGCCAGCAGCTTATTCGGGACAGGGGAAGCTGGAAACACCATATATTTT. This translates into CASSLFGTGEAGNTIYF.

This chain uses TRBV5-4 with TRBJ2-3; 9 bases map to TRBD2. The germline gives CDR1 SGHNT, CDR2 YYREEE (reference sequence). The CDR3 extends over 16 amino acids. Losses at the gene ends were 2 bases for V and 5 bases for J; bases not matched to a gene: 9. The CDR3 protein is CASSLGGRGGQDTQYF. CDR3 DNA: TGTGCCAGCAGCTTAGGCGGGAGGGGGGGTCAAGATACGCAGTATTTT.

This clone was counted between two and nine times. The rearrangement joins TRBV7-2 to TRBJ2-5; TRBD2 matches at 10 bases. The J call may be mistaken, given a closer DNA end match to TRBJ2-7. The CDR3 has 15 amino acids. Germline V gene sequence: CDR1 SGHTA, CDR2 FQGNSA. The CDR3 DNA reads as TGTGCCAGCAGAAGCCCGACTAGCGGGTACTACGAGCAGTACTTC. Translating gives CASRSPTSGYYEQYF.

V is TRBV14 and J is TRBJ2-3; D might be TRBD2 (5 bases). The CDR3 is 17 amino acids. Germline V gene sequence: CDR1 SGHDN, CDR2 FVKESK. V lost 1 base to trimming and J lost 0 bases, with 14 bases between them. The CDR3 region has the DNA TGTGCCAGCAGCCAAGTGGCAGGCCGGGGTAGCACAGATACGCAGTATTTT. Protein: CASSQVAGRGSTDTQYF. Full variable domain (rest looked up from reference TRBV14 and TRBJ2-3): EAGVTQFPSHSVIEKGQTVTLRCDPISGHDNLYWYRRVMGKEIKFLLHFVKESKQDESGMPNNRFLAERTGGTYSTLKVQPAELEDSGVYFCASSQVAGRGSTDTQYFGPGTRLTVL.

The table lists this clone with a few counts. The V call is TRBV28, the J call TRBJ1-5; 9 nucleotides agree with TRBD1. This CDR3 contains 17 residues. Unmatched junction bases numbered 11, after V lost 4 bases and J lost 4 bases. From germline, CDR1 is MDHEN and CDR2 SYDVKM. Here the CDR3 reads CASSSGTGRLINQPQHF. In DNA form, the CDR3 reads TGTGCCAGCAGTTCGGGGACAGGGCGCCTCATTAATCAGCCCCAGCATTTT.

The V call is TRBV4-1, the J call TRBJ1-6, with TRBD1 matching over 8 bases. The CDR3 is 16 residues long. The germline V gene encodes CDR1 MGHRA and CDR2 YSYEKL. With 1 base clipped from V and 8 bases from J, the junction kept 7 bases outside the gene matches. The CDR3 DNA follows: TGCGCCAGCAGCCAAGGTAGCAGGGGGCAGGATTCACCCCTCCACTTT. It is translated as CASSQGSRGQDSPLHF.

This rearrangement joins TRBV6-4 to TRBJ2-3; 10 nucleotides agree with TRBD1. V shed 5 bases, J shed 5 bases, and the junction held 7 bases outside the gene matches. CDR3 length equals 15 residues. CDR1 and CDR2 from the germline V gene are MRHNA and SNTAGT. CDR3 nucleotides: TGTGCCAGCAGTCCCTCCGGGACAGGGGTAGATACGCAGTATTTT. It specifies CASSPSGTGVDTQYF.

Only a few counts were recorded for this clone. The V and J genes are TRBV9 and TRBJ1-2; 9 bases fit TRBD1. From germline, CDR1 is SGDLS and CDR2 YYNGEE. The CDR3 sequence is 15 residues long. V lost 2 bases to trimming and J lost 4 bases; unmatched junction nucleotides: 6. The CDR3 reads CASSVDLTGGYGYTF. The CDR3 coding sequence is TGTGCCAGCAGCGTCGATCTGACAGGGGGCTATGGCTACACCTTC.

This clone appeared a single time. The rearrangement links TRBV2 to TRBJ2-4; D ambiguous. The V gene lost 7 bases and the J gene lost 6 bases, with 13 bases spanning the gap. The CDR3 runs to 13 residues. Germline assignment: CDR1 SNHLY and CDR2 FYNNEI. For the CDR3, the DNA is TGTGCCAGCATAGGTGGGCCCGGAAACATTCAGTACTTC. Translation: CASIGGPGNIQYF.

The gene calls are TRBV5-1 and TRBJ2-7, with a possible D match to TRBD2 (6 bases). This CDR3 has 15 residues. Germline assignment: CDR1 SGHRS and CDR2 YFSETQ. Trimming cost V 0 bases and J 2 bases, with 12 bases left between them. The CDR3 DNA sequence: TGCGCCAGCAGCTTGGATGGTCGCGGGACCTACGAGCAGTACTTC. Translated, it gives CASSLDGRGTYEQYF.

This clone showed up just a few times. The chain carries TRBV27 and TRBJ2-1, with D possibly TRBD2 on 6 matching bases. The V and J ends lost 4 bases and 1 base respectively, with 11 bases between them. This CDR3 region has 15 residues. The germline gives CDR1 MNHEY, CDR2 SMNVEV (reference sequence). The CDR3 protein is CASSSGLISYNEQFF. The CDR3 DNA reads TGTGCCAGCAGTTCGGGACTGATATCCTACAATGAGCAGTTCTTC.

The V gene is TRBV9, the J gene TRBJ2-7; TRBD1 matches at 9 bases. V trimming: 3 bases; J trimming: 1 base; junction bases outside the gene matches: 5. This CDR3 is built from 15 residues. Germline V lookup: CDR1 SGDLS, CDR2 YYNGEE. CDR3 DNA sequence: TGTGCCAGCAGCGAGGGACAGGGACCATCCTACGAGCAGTACTTC. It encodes CASSEGQGPSYEQYF.

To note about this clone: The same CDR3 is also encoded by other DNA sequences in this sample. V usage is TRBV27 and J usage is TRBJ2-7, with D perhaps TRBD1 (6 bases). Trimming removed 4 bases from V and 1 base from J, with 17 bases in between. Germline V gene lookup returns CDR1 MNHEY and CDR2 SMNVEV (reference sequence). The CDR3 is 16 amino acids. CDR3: CASSSPGQGRSYEQYF. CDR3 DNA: TGTGCCAGCAGTTCACCCGGGCAGGGGCGTTCCTACGAGCAGTACTTC.

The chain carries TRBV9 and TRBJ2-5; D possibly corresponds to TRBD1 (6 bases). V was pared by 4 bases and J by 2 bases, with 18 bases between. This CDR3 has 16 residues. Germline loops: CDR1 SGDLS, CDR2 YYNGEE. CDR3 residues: CASSPRDDRYQETQYF. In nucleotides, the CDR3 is TGTGCCAGCAGCCCAAGAGATGACAGGTATCAAGAGACCCAGTACTTC.

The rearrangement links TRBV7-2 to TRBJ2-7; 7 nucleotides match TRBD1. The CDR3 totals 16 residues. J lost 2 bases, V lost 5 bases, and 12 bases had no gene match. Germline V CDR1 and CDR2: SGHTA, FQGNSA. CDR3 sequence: CASSPGGTRAAYEQYF. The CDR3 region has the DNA TGTGCCAGCAGCCCAGGGGGTACTAGAGCGGCCTACGAGCAGTACTTC.

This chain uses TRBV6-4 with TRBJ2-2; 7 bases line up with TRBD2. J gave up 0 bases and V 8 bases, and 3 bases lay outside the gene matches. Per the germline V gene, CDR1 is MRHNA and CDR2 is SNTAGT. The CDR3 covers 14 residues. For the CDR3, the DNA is TGTGCCAGCGGGAGCGGGGCGAACACCGGGGAGCTGTTTTTT. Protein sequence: CASGSGANTGELFF.

The CDR3 nucleotides read TGTGCCAGCAGTCCACCGACAGCGAACACTGAAGCTTTCTTT. Its translation: CASSPPTANTEAFF. The chain recombines TRBV28 with TRBJ1-1; the D gene is possibly TRBD1 (5 bases). V was trimmed by 5 bases and J by 1 base, leaving 11 bases between them. CDR1 and CDR2 from the germline V gene are MDHEN and SYDVKM. The CDR3 spans 14 residues.

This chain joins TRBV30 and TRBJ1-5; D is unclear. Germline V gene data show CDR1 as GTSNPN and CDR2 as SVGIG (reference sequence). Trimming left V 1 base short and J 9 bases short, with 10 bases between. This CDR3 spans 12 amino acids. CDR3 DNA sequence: TGTGCCTGGAGTGAGTCAGTTGGGCCCCAGCATTTT. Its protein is CAWSESVGPQHF.

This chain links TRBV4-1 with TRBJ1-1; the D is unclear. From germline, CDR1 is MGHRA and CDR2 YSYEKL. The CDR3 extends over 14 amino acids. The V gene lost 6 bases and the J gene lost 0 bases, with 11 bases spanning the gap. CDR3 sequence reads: CASRHISMNTEAFF. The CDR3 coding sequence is TGCGCCAGCAGGCACATTTCGATGAACACTGAAGCTTTCTTT.

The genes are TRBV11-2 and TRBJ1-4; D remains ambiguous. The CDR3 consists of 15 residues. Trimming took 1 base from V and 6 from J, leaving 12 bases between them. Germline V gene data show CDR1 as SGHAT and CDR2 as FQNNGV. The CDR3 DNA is TGTGCCAGCAGCTTAGTGGGTCAGGATTATGAAAAACTGTTTTTT. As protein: CASSLVGQDYEKLFF.